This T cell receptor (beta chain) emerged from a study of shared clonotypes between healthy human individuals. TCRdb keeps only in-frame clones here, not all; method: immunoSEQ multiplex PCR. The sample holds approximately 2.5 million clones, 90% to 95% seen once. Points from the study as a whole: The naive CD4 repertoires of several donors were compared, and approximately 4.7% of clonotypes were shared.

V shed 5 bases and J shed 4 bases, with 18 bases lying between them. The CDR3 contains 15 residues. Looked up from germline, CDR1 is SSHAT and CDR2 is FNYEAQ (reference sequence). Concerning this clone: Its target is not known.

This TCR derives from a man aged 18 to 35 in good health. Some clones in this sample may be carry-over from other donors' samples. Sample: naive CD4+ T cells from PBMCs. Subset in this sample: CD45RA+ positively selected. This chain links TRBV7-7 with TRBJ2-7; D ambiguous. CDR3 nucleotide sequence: TGTGCCAGCAGCCTCGGTAGTGGGCCAATTTACGAGCAGTACTTC. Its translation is CASSLGSGPIYEQYF. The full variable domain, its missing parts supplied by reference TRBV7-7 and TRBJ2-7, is GAGVSQSPRYKVTKRGQDVTLRCDPISSHATLYWYQQALGQGPEFLTYFNYEAQPDKSGLPSDRFSAERPEGSISTLTIQRTEQRDSAMYRCASSLGSGPIYEQYFGPGTRLTVT.